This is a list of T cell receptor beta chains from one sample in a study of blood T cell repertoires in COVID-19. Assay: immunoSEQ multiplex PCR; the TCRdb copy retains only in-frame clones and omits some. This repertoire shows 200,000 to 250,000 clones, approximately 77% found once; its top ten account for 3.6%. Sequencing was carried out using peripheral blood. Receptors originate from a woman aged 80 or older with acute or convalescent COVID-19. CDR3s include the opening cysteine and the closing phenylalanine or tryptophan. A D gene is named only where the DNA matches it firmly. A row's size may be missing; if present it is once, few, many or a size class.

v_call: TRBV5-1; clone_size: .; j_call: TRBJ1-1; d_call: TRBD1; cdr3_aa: CASSSQGGTEAFF; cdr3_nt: TGCGCCAGCAGCTCACAGGGGGGCACTGAAGCTTTCTTT
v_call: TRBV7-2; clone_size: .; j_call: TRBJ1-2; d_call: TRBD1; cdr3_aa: CASSLGQGAAYGYTF; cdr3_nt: TGTGCCAGCAGCTTAGGACAGGGGGCAGCCTATGGCTACACCTTC
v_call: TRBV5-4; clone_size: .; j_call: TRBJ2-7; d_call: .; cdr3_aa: CASSLVGRSWSEQYF; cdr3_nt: TGTGCCAGCAGCTTAGTGGGGAGGTCCTGGTCCGAGCAGTACTTC
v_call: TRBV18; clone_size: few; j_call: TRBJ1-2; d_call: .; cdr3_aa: CASSPGEDYGYTF; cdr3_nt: TGTGCCAGCTCACCAGGGGAGGACTATGGCTACACCTTC
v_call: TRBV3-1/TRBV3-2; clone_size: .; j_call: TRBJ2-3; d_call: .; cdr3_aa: CASSRRGGTDTQYF; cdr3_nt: TGTGCCAGCAGCCGCCGCGGAGGCACAGATACGCAGTATTTT
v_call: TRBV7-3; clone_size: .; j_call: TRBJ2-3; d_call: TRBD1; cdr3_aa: CASSEGTGGITDTQYF; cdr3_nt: TGTGCCAGCAGCGAAGGGACAGGGGGCATCACAGATACGCAGTATTTT
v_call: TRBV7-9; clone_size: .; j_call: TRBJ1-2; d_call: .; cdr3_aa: CASSALTGVGGYTF; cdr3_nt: TGTGCCAGCAGCGCTTTGACGGGGGTGGGTGGCTACACCTTC
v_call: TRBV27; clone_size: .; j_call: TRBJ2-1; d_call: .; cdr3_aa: CASSGLDEQFF; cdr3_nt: TGTGCCAGCAGCGGGTTGGATGAGCAGTTCTTC
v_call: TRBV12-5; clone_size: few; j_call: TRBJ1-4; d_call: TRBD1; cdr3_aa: CASGLAGQANEKLFF; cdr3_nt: TGTGCTAGTGGTTTGGCGGGACAGGCAAATGAAAAACTGTTTTTT
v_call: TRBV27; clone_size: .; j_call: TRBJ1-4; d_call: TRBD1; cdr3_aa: CASSRQGANEKLFF; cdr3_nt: TGTGCCAGCAGTCGCCAGGGGGCTAATGAAAAACTGTTTTTT
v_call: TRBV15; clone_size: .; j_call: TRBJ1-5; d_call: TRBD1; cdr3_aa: CATSSASSGTGQPQHF; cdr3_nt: TGTGCCACCAGCAGCGCTAGTTCAGGGACAGGCCAGCCCCAGCATTTT
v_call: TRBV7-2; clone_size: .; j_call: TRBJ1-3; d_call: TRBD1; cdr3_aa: CASSPRTGSGNTIYF; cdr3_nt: TGTGCCAGCAGCCCCCGGACAGGCTCTGGAAACACCATATATTTT
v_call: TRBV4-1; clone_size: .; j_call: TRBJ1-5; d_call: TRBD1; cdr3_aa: CASSSDRGSEQPQHF; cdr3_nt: TGCGCCAGCAGCTCGGACAGGGGCTCGGAGCAGCCCCAGCATTTT
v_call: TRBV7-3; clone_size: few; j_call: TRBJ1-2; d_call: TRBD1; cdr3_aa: CASSLTGGDYGYTF; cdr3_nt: TGTGCCAGCAGCTTGACAGGGGGGGACTATGGCTACACCTTC
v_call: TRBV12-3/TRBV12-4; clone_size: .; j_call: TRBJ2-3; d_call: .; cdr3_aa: CASSAGDTQYF; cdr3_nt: TGTGCCAGCAGTGCAGGAGATACGCAGTATTTT
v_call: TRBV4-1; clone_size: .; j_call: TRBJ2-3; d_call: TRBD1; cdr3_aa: CASREGQSSDTQYF; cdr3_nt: TGCGCCAGCCGCGAGGGACAGTCATCAGATACGCAGTATTTT
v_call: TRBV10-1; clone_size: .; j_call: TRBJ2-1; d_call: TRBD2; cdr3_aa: CASSKTSGSGEQFF; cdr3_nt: TGCGCCAGCAGTAAGACTAGCGGGTCGGGAGAGCAGTTCTTC
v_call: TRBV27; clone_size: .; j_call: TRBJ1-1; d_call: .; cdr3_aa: CASSPYRYTEAFF; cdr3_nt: TGTGCCAGCAGTCCATACAGGTACACTGAAGCTTTCTTT
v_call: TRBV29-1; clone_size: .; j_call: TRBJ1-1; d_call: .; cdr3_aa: CSVDRGNTEAFF; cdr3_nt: TGCAGCGTTGACAGAGGGAACACTGAAGCTTTCTTT
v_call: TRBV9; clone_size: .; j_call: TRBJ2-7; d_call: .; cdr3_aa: CASSVEAKGGEQYF; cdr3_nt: TGTGCCAGCAGCGTAGAGGCTAAGGGCGGGGAGCAGTACTTC
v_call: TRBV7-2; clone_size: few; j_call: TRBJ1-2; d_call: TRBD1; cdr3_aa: CASSLDQGANYGYTF; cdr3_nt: TGTGCCAGCAGCTTAGATCAGGGGGCTAACTATGGCTACACCTTC
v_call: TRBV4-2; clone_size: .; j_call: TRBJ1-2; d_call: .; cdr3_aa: CASSQDIGPYGYTF; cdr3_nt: TGTGCCAGCAGCCAAGATATCGGTCCATATGGCTACACCTTC
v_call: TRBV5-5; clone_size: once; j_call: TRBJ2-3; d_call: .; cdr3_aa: CASSLLLSFTDTQYF; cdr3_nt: TGTGCCAGCAGCTTACTCCTTTCGTTCACAGATACGCAGTATTTT
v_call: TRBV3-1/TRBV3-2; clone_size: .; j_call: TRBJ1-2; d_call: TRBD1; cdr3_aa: CASSRRDSFYYGYTF; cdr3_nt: TGTGCCAGCAGCCGGCGGGACAGCTTCTACTATGGCTACACCTTC
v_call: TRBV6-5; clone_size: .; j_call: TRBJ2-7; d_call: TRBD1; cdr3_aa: CASPVRTGDYEQYF; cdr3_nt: TGTGCCAGCCCCGTTCGGACAGGGGACTACGAGCAGTACTTC
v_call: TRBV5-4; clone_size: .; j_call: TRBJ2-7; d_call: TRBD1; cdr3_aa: CASSRKGGAEEQYF; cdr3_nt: TGTGCCAGCAGCCGCAAAGGGGGCGCGGAGGAGCAGTACTTC
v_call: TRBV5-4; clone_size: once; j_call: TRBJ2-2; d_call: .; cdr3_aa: CASRQGHNTGELFF; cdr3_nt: TGTGCCAGCAGACAGGGACACAACACCGGGGAGCTGTTTTTT
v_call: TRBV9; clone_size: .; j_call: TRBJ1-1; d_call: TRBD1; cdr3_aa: CASSGRDRGGTEAFF; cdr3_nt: TGTGCCAGCAGCGGCCGGGACAGGGGAGGCACTGAAGCTTTCTTT
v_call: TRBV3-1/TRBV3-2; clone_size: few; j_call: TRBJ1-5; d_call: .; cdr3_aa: CASSQDREQPQHF; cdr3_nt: TGTGCCAGCAGCCAAGATCGAGAACAGCCCCAGCATTTT
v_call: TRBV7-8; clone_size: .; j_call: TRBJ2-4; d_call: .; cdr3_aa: CASSFTQGADIQYF; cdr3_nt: TGTGCCAGCAGCTTCACCCAGGGTGCGGACATTCAGTACTTC
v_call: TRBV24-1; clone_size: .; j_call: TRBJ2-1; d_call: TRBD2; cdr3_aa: CATSDAPRSGGIDEQFF; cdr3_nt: TGTGCCACCAGTGACGCCCCTCGGAGCGGGGGCATCGATGAGCAGTTCTTC
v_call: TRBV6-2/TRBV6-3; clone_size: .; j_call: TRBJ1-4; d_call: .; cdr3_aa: CASSPANEKLFF; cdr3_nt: TGTGCCAGCAGTCCAGCTAATGAAAAACTGTTTTTT
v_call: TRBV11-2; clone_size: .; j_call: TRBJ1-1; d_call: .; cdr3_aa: CASSLERDTEAFF; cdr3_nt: TGTGCCAGCAGCTTGGAGAGGGACACCGAAGCTTTCTTT
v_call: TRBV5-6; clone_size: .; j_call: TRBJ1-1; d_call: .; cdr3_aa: CASSLAQYTEAFF; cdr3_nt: TGTGCCAGCAGCTTGGCCCAGTACACTGAAGCTTTCTTT
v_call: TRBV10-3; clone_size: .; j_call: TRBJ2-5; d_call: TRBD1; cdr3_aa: CAISAGQGIETQYF; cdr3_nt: TGTGCCATCAGTGCGGGACAGGGGATTGAGACCCAGTACTTC
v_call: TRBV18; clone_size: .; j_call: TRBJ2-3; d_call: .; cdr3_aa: CASSPIQGSTDTQYF; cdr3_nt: TGTGCCAGCTCACCTATTCAGGGGAGCACAGATACGCAGTATTTT
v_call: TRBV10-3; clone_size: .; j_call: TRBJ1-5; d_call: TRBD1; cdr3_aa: CAIRGAGGDQPQHF; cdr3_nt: TGTGCCATCAGAGGGGCAGGGGGCGACCAGCCCCAGCATTTT
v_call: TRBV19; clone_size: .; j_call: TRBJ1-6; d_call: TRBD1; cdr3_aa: CASSSGTGGNSPLHF; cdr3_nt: TGTGCCAGTAGCAGCGGGACAGGGGGTAATTCACCCCTCCACTTT
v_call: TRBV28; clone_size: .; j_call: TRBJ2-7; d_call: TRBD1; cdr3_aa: CASSWDSPSSYEQYF; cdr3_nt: TGTGCCAGCAGCTGGGACAGTCCTAGCTCCTACGAGCAGTACTTC
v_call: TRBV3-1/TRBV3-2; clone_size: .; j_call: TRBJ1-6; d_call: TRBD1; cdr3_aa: CASSWDRGNSPLHF; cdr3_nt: TGTGCCAGCAGCTGGGACAGGGGTAATTCACCCCTCCACTTT
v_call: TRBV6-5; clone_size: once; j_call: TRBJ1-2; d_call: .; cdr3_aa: CASSPTLTSFNGYTF; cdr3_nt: TGTGCCAGCAGCCCCACCCTGACATCTTTTAATGGCTACACCTTC
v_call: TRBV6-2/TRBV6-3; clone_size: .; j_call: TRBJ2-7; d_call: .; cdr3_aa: CASSYGLVPLYEQYF; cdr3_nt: TGTGCCAGCAGTTACGGCCTAGTGCCTCTCTACGAGCAGTACTTC
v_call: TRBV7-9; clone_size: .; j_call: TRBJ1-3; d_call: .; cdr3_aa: CASSLLSGNTIYF; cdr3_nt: TGTGCCAGCAGCTTATTATCCGGAAACACCATATATTTT
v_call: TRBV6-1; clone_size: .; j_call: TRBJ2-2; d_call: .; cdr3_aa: CASSETGTYTGELFF; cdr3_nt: TGTGCCAGCAGTGAAACTGGGACTTACACCGGGGAGCTGTTTTTT
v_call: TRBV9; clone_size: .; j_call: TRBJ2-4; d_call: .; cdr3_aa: CASSASSGAVNIQYF; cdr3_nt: TGTGCCAGCAGCGCCTCCTCGGGTGCCGTAAACATTCAGTACTTC
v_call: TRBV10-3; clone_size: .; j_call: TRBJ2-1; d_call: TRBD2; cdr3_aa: CAISGGASSYNEQFF; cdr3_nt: TGTGCCATCAGCGGGGGGGCCTCCTCCTACAATGAGCAGTTCTTC
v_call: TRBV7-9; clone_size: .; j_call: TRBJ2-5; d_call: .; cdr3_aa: CASSLVGGSIQETQYF; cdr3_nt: TGTGCCAGCAGCTTAGTGGGAGGCTCGATACAAGAGACCCAGTACTTC
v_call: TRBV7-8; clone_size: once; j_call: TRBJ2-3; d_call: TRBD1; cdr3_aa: CASSWQGVGTDTQYF; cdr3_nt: TGTGCCAGCAGCTGGCAGGGGGTGGGCACAGATACGCAGTATTTT
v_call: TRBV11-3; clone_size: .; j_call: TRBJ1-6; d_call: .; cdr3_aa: CASSLDRSGAGSPLHF; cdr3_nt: TGTGCCAGCAGCTTAGATCGAAGCGGAGCGGGTTCACCCCTCCACTTT
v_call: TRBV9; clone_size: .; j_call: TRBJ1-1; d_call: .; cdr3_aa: CASSVTQPSEAFF; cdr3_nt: TGTGCCAGCAGCGTTACACAGCCCTCTGAAGCTTTCTTT
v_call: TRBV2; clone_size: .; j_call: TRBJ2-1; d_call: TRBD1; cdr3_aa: CASSEAGPGQGARDEQFF; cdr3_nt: TGTGCCAGCAGTGAAGCGGGGCCCGGACAGGGGGCGCGAGATGAGCAGTTCTTC
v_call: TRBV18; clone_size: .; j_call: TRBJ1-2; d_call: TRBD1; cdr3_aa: CASSPTQGYSSNYGYTF; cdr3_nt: TGTGCCAGCTCACCAACACAGGGGTACTCTTCTAACTATGGCTACACCTTC
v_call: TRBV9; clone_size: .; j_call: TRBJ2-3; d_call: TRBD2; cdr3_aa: CASSVFRGGDTQYF; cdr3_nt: TGTGCCAGCAGCGTATTTCGCGGGGGGGATACGCAGTATTTT
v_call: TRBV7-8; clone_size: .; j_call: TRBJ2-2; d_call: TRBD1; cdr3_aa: CASSSPGQGSGELFF; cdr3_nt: TGTGCCAGCAGCTCTCCGGGACAGGGGTCCGGGGAGCTGTTTTTT